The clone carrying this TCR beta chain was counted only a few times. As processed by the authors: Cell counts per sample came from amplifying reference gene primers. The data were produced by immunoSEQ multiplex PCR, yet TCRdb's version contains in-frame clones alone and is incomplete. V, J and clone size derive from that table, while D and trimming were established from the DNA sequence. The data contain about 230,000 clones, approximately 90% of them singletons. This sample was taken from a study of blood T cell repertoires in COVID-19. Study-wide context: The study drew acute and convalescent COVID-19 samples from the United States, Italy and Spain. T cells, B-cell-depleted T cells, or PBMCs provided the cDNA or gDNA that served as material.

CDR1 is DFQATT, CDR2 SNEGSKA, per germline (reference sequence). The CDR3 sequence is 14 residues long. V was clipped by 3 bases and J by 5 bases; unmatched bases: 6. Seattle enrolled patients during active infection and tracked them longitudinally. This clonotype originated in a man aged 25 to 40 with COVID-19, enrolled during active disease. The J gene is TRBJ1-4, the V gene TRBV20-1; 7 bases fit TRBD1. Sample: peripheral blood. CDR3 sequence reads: CSASGTVENEKLFF. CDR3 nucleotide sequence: TGCAGTGCTAGTGGGACAGTTGAAAATGAAAAACTGTTTTTT.